This T cell receptor beta chain is from a study of CXCR3-negative and CXCR3-positive naive CD8 T cells. 5' RACE with UMI labels generated the TRB cDNA libraries. TCRdb processed the 5' RACE reads again and assigns one entry to each CDR3 protein, with no DNA. The ten top clones account for 2% to 2.5%, within a sample of 46,000 or so distinct CDR3 sequences. Each CD8+ T cell subset was sorted in triplicate, over 250,000 cells each. On this clonotype itself: Its antigen is unknown.

This CDR3 spans 13 amino acids. Germline lookup yields CDR1 MDHEN and CDR2 SYDVKM. General study results and limits: Similar TRBV-TRBJ usage was seen in naive cells (both CXCR3-negative and CXCR3-positive), but memory cells differed. TRB CDR3 hydrophobicity was greater in CXCR3-positive naive cells than in CXCR3-negative naive cells.

What was sequenced was naive CXCR3- CD8+ T cells from blood. As to subset: CD45RO-CCR7+CD27+CD95- naive CD8+ T cells lacking CXCR3 (TNR3-). The clonotype originates from a human donor in good health. Some clones in this sample may be carry-over from other donors' samples. This sequence joins TRBV28 and TRBJ2-1. The CDR3 here is CASAGTWTGEQFF.